The 2 T cell receptor beta chains below were found in one sample sequenced in a study of blood T cell repertoires in COVID-19. Method: immunoSEQ multiplex PCR; TCRdb's copy keeps in-frame clones and lacks some. The sample includes roughly 200,000 clones, 85% seen only once; the top ten take around 20%. Sequenced material: PBMCs or T cells enriched from blood (not recorded which). These receptor sequences come from a man between 35 and 55 years old who had recovered from COVID-19.

The V call is TRBV7-2, the J call TRBJ1-4, with a weak D call TRBD1 (5 bases). This CDR3 region has 15 residues. Germline V gives CDR1 SGHTA, CDR2 FQGNSA. The germline V and J ends were trimmed by 2 bases and 7 bases, with 14 bases remaining between them. The CDR3 here is CASSLTSQGGEKLFF. The DNA of the CDR3 is TGTGCCAGCAGCTTAACGTCGCAGGGAGGTGAAAAACTGTTTTTT.

This clone was detected only once. J is TRBJ2-1 and V is TRBV18; 9 bases are a match to TRBD1. This CDR3 has 16 residues. J gave up 9 bases and V 3 bases, and 12 bases lay outside the gene matches. Germline CDR1 KGHSH, CDR2 LQKENI. CDR3 loop: CASSPGQGLVSSEQFF. The CDR3 DNA follows: TGTGCCAGCTCACCGGGACAGGGCCTGGTGAGCAGTGAGCAGTTCTTC.